This T cell receptor beta chain was observed in a study of STAT3 mutations in large granular lymphocyte leukemia. Study-wide findings and caveats: In some patients, a small highly pathogenic clone possibly went undetected. At least one immunodominant TCR beta clonotype appeared in every T-cell large granular lymphocyte leukemia patient. In about 30% of the 18 patients, new TCR clonotypes emerged after therapy.

Germline V lookup: CDR1 GTSNPN, CDR2 SVGIG (reference sequence). The CDR3 totals 13 residues. Trimming removed 2 bases at V and 4 bases at J, with 9 bases between. TCRbeta libraries averaged roughly 40,000 productive templates per sample. Assay used: immunoSEQ multiplex PCR; TCRdb lists only in-frame clones, some missing. The top ten clones hold 62% of a sample with 1,000 to 1,500 clones, about 2.5% of them seen once. In the case of this clone: Its antigen is undetermined.

Sequencing used PBMCs. The chain has TRBV30 and TRBJ1-5; D possibly corresponds to TRBD1 (5 bases). This sequence originates from a human donor with T large granular lymphocyte leukemia. Some clones in this sample may be carry-over from other donors' samples. CDR3 sequence reads: CAWSRRGNQPQHF. The CDR3 DNA is TGTGCCTGGAGTAGGAGGGGTAATCAGCCCCAGCATTTT.